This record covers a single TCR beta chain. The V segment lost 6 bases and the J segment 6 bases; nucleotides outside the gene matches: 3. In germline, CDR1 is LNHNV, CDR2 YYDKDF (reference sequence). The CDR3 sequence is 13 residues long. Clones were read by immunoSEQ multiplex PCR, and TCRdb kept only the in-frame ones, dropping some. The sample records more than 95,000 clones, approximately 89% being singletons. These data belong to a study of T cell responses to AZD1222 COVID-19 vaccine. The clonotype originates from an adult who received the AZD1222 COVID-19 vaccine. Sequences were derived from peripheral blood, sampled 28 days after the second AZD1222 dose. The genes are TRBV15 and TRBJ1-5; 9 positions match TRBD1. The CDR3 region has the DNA TGTGCCACCAGGGTACAGGGGGCTCAGCCCCAGCATTTT. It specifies CATRVQGAQPQHF.